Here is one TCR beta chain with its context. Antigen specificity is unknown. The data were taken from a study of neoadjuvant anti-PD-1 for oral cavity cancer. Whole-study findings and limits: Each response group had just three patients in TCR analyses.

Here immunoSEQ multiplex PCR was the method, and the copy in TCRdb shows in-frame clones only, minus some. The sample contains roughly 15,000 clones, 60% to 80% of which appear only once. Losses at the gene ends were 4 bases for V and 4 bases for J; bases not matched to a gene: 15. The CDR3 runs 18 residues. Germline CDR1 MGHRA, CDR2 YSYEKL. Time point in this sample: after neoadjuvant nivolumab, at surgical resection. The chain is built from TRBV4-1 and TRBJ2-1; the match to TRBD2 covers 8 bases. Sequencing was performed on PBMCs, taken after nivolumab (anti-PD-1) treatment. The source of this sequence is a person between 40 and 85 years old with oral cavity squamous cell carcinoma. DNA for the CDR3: TGCGCCAGCAGCCGTCCCATAGGGAGCGGGAGACGATACAATGAGCAGTTCTTC. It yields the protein CASSRPIGSGRRYNEQFF.